The clone carrying this T cell receptor beta chain has more than one count but fewer than ten. Its cognate antigen is unknown. The data derive from a study of blood T cells in healthy people across ages. A second PCR of about 6 to 12 cycles used a sample-barcoded 5' primer and a J-beta primer mix. Each of the cDNA molecules was tagged by a template-switch adaptor with 12 random nucleotides. Using its own MiXCR run on the 5' RACE reads, TCRdb lists one record per CDR3 protein. The sample includes 550,000 to 800,000 distinct CDR3 sequences, 20% to 25% of them seen just once. Study-wide points: Higher diversity and more naive CD4+ cells were features of long-lived donors, compared to aged donors.

The CDR3 loop spans 14 amino acids. Trimming cost V 3 bases and J 8 bases; bases outside gene matches: 9. In germline, CDR1 is DFQATT, CDR2 SNEGSKA (reference sequence). Each of the donors had roughly 9.3 milliliters of peripheral blood drawn into EDTA-treated Vacutainer tubes. Total RNA was extracted at no less than 6 micrograms per sample. The sample taken for sequencing was blood. The chain couples TRBV20-1 to TRBJ1-4, with 7 bases identical to TRBD1. The clonotype originates from a man between 70 and 80 years old in good health. This chain's CDR3 is CSARKGGADEKLFF. The CDR3 region has the DNA TGCAGTGCTAGGAAAGGGGGCGCGGACGAAAAACTGTTTTTT.